This T cell receptor (beta chain) stems from a study of quantifying T cell responses using KT2 cells. Study information: RNA was reverse transcribed with TCR alpha and beta constant-region primers.

Study-level findings and limits: Input KT2 cell number predicted KT2 alpha and beta sequence counts linearly over several orders of magnitude. KT2 sequences were detected down to about one KT2 cell per 100,000 PBMC.

An oligo carrying a UMI was ligated to the cDNA 3' end. The first PCR ran roughly 4 cycles with an equimolar RC1.1 and RC1.2 beta primer mix. TCRdb re-analysed the UMI-ligation and nested PCR reads in MiXCR, keeping a single row per CDR3 protein. Of 52,000 or so distinct CDR3 sequences in the sample, more than 9% were seen once. KT2, a clone with a known TCR, was spiked into unfractionated PBMC. A range of KT2-to-PBMC ratios was made using fixed PBMC numbers. This clonotype occurred a few times. The target antigen is unknown. The CDR3 is made up of 16 amino acids. With 6 bases clipped from V and 4 bases from J, the junction kept 10 bases outside the gene matches.

The clonotype was recovered from a human donor. This rearrangement joins TRBV23-1 to TRBJ2-3; TRBD2 aligns across 10 bases. TRBV23-1 is an open reading frame, and its role is uncertain. Sequencing was performed on PBMCs spiked with cells of the T cell clone KT2. CDR3 loop: CASSPMSSGSPDTQYF. The CDR3 DNA sequence: TGCGCCAGCAGCCCCATGTCTAGCGGGAGCCCAGATACGCAGTATTTT.